Shown below are 11 T cell receptor beta chains from a single sample sequenced in a study of T cells in Graves' hyperthyroidism and ophthalmopathy (dated by TCRdb to between 2018 and 2021). The library came from multiplex PCR. The instrument given in TCRdb is Illumina HiSeq 2000. Amplification of TCR beta CDR3 regions was carried out from RNA transcripts. A first-round RT-PCR of the TCR CDR3 used the HTBI primer set with the Qiagen OneStep RT-PCR kit. TCRdb reran the public reads through fastp at Q25 and MiXCR, keeping productive beta chains. Rows matching on CDR3 protein sequence are summarized as one entry with the most common DNA and genes. The sample table holds approximately 720,000 distinct CDR3 sequences, of which around 20% were seen once. Together, the top ten hold approximately 15% of the sample. Sequenced: blood. The receptors derive from a woman aged 45-59 years with Graves' hyperthyroidism that later progressed to Graves' ophthalmopathy.

This clonotype was seen ten or more times. This sequence joins TRBV18 and TRBJ1-1, with D unclear. CDR3 length equals 12 residues. V was trimmed by 7 bases and J by 4 bases, leaving 10 bases between them. Germline-derived CDR1 and CDR2 are KGHSH and LQKENI. CDR3 sequence: CASYKVGTEAFF. The DNA of the CDR3 is TGTGCCAGCTACAAGGTGGGCACTGAAGCTTTCTTT.

The chain combines TRBV18 with TRBJ2-7; perhaps TRBD1 as D (6 bases). Germline loops: CDR1 KGHSH, CDR2 LQKENI. Trimming cost V 6 bases and J 5 bases, with 17 bases left between them. The CDR3 consists of 14 residues. CDR3 protein: CASSPGTPPDEQYF. The DNA for the CDR3 is TGTGCCAGCTCCCCCGGGACACCGCCTGACGAGCAGTACTTC.

The gene calls are TRBV9 and TRBJ1-3; 8 bases line up with TRBD1. With V trimmed by 5 bases and J by 0 bases, 10 bases remained unmatched. Germline CDR1 and CDR2: SGDLS and YYNGEE. The CDR3 consists of 17 residues. Here the CDR3 reads CASSYESGTGSGNTIYF. CDR3 sequence (DNA): TGTGCCAGCAGTTACGAATCCGGGACAGGCTCTGGAAACACCATATATTTT.

This clonotype was seen a handful of times. V is TRBV6-1 and J is TRBJ1-1; unclear D gene. The CDR3 contains 12 residues. Looked up from germline, CDR1 is MNHNS and CDR2 is SASEGT. V was shortened by 8 bases and J by 4 bases, with 11 bases between the two germline ends. The CDR3 DNA follows: TGTGCCAGCGGCCTCATGCCCACTGAAGCTTTCTTT. Amino acid sequence: CASGLMPTEAFF.

This clonotype has a handful of counts. The gene calls are TRBV3-1 and TRBJ2-2, with 9 bases that match TRBD1. Germline trimming cut 2 bases from V and 7 bases from J; bases unmatched to any gene: 5. Germline CDR1 is LGHDT and CDR2 is YNNKEL (reference sequence). The CDR3 consists of 15 residues. The CDR3 DNA reads TGTGCCAGCAGCCAAAAGGACAGGGGTTTCGGGGAGCTGTTTTTT. It is translated as CASSQKDRGFGELFF.

V gene TRBV20-1 combines with J gene TRBJ2-2; D possibly corresponds to TRBD1 (8 bases). The CDR3 spans 13 residues. Per the germline V gene, CDR1 is DFQATT and CDR2 is SNEGSKA (reference sequence). Trimming shortened V by 5 bases and J by 4 bases, and 11 bases separated the two germline ends. The CDR3 nucleotides read TGCAGTGCTCACAGGGGGGGCACCGGGGAGCTGTTTTTT. Translating gives CSAHRGGTGELFF.

In this sample, this clonotype turned up many times. The rearrangement joins TRBV3-1 to TRBJ1-1; weak D call: TRBD1 (5 bases). Germline V gene data show CDR1 as LGHDT and CDR2 as YNNKEL (reference sequence). CDR3 size: 16 residues. V lost 6 bases and J 0 bases, leaving 17 bases between the germline ends. This CDR3 is CASSRALGGMNTEAFF. The CDR3 DNA reads as TGTGCCAGCAGTCGAGCCCTGGGGGGGATGAACACTGAAGCTTTCTTT.

In this sample, this clonotype turned up a few times. V usage is TRBV19 and J usage is TRBJ1-1; possibly TRBD1 for D (6 bases). V was trimmed by 7 bases and J by 4 bases, leaving 13 bases between them. Germline CDR1 and CDR2: LNHDA and SQIVND (reference sequence). The CDR3 has 13 amino acids. In nucleotides, the CDR3 is TGTGCCAGTAATACAAACAGGGTCACTGAAGCTTTCTTT. It specifies CASNTNRVTEAFF.

This clonotype was seen many times. The chain has TRBV5-6 and TRBJ2-5, with 12 nucleotides matching TRBD1. Losses at the gene ends were 4 bases for V and 3 bases for J; bases not matched to a gene: 7. The CDR3 runs to 16 residues. Germline CDR1 reads SGHDT; CDR2 reads YYEEEE. The CDR3 spells CASSDRDRGLEETQYF. Written as DNA, the CDR3 is TGTGCCAGCAGCGACCGGGACAGGGGGCTTGAAGAGACCCAGTACTTC.

This clonotype was counted a few times. The chain combines TRBV20-1 with TRBJ2-7; D unresolved. Per germline, CDR1 DFQATT and CDR2 SNEGSKA (reference sequence). The CDR3 runs 17 residues. The V end was cut by 1 base, the J end by 2 bases, with 21 bases between. The CDR3, as DNA: TGCAGTGCTAGAGGGGGATTAAGGGCCTCCGTCCCCTACGAGCAGTACTTC. Protein product: CSARGGLRASVPYEQYF.

The chain recombines TRBV5-8 with TRBJ1-2; D unresolved. Between the trimmed V and J ends, which lost 0 bases and 3 bases, there was a span of 12 bases. The germline gives CDR1 SGHTS, CDR2 YDEGEE. The CDR3 consists of 15 residues. The chain's CDR3 is CASSLDLAGYYGYTF. Written as DNA, the CDR3 is TGTGCCAGCAGCTTGGATCTGGCGGGGTACTATGGCTACACCTTC.